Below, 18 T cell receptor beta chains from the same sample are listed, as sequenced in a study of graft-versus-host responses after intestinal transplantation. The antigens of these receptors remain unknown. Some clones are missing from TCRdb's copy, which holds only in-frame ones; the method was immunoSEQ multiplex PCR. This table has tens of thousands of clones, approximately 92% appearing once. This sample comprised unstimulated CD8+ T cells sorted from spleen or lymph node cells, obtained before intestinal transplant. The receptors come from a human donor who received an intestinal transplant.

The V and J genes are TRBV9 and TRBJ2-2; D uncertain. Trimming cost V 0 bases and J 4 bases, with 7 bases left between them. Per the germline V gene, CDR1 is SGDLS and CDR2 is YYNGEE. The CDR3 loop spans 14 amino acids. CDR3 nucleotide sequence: TGTGCCAGCAGCGTAGGAAGCTCCACCGGGGAGCTGTTTTTT. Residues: CASSVGSSTGELFF.

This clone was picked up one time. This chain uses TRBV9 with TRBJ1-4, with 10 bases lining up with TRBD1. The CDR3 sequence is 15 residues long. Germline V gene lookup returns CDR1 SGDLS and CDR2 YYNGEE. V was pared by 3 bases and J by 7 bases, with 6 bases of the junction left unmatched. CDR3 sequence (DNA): TGTGCCAGCAGCGAGGGACAGGGGCCGGGTGAAAAACTGTTTTTT. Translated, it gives CASSEGQGPGEKLFF. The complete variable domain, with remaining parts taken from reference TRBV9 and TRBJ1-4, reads DSGVTQTPKHLITATGQRVTLRCSPRSGDLSVYWYQQSLDQGLQFLIQYYNGEERAKGNILERFSAQQFPDLHSELNLSSLELGDSALYFCASSEGQGPGEKLFFGSGTQLSVL.

The CDR3 sequence is CASSLGGVGRSTEAFF. The CDR3 DNA reads as TGTGCCAGCAGCTTAGGGGGGGTAGGACGGAGCACTGAAGCTTTCTTT. The V and J genes are TRBV11-2 and TRBJ1-1; D might be TRBD1 (5 bases). The CDR3 consists of 16 residues. Trimming took 1 base from V and 4 from J, leaving 16 bases between them. CDR1 is SGHAT and CDR2 is FQNNGV in the germline V gene. Combining the CDR3 with reference TRBV11-2 and TRBJ1-1 gives the whole variable domain EAGVAQSPRYKIIEKRQSVAFWCNPISGHATLYWYQQILGQGPKLLIQFQNNGVVDDSQLPKDRFSAERLKGVDSTLKIQPAKLEDSAVYLCASSLGGVGRSTEAFFGQGTRLTVV.

CDR3: CASSLVYITGFTNTEAFF. CDR3 bases: TGTGCCAGCAGCTTAGTATACATCACAGGGTTTACGAACACTGAAGCTTTCTTT. This chain links TRBV5-6 with TRBJ1-1; tentative D call: TRBD1 (6 bases). Germline V gene sequence: CDR1 SGHDT, CDR2 YYEEEE. V gave up 2 bases and J gave up 1 base, with 21 bases separating them. The CDR3 length is 18 residues.

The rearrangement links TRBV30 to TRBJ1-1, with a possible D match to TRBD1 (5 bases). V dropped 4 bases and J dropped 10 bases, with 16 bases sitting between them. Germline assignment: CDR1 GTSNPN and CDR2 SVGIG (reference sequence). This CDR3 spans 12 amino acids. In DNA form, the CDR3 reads TGTGCCTGGATAGAACCGGGACTAAGAGCTTTCTTT. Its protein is CAWIEPGLRAFF.

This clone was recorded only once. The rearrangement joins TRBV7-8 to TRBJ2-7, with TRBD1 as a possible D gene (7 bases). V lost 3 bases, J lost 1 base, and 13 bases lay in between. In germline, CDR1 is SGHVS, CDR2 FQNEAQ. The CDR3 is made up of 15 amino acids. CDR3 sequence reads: CASSLGPGGSYEQYF. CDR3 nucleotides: TGTGCCAGCAGCTTGGGTCCAGGGGGGTCCTACGAGCAGTACTTC.

The CDR3 nucleotides read TGCGCCAGCAGCCAAGTTGCGGGAGGGCCCTACGAGCAGTACTTC. This gives the protein CASSQVAGGPYEQYF. The chain combines TRBV4-1 with TRBJ2-7; TRBD2 matches 9 bases. CDR1 is MGHRA and CDR2 is YSYEKL in the germline V gene. CDR3 length equals 15 residues. The V gene end was trimmed by 1 base and the J gene end by 2 bases; junction bases not matched to a gene: 3.

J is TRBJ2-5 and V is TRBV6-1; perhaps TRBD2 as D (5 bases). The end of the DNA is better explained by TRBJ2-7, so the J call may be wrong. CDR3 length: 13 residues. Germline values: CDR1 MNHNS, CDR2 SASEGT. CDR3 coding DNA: TGTGCCAGCAGCGAGGGTACGGCTTACGAGCAGTACTTC. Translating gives CASSEGTAYEQYF.

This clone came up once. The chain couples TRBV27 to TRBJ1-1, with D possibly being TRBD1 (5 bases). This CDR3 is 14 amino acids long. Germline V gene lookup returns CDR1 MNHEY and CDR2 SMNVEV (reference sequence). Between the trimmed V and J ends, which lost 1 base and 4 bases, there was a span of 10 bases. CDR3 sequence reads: CASSLFQGFTEAFF. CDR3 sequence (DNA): TGTGCCAGCAGTTTATTTCAGGGTTTCACTGAAGCTTTCTTT.

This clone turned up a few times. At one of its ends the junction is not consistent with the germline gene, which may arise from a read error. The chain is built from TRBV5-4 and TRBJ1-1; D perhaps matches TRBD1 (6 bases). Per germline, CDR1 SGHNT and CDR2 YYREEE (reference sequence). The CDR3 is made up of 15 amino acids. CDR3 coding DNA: TGCGCCAGCAGGTCATGGATTAGGGGGATGGATGAAGCTTTCTTT. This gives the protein CASRSWIRGMDEAFF. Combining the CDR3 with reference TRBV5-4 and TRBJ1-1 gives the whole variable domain ETGVTQSPTHLIKTRGQQVTLRCSSQSGHNTVSWYQQALGQGPQFIFQYYREEENGRGNFPPRFSGLQFPNYSSELNVNALELDDSALYLCASRSWIRGMDEAFFGQGTRLTVV.

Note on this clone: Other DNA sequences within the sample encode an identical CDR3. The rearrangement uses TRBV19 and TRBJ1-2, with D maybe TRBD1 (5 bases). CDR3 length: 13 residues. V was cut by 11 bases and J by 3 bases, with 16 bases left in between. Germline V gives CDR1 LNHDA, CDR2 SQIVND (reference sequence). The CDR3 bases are TGTGCCGTCACGGGGGGATCGTACTATGGCTACACCTTC. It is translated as CAVTGGSYYGYTF.

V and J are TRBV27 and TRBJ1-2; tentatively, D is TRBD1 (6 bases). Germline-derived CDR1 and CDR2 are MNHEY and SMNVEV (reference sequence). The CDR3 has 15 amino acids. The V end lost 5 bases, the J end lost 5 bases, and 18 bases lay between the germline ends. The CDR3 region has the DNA TGTGCCAGCAGTAGGGGGGGTGCCCTTAGTTATGGCTACACCTTC. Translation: CASSRGGALSYGYTF.

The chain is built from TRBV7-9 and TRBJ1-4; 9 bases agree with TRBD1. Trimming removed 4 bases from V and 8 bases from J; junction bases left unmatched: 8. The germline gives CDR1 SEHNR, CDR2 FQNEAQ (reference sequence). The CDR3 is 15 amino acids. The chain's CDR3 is CASSSTTGGREKLFF. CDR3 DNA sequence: TGTGCCAGCAGCTCAACGACAGGGGGGCGAGAAAAACTGTTTTTT.

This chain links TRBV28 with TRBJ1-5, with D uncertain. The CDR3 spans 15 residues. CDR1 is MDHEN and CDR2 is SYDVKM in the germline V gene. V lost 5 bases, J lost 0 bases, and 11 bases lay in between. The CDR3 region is CASSPDTYSNQPQHF. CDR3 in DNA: TGTGCCAGCAGTCCCGACACTTATAGCAATCAGCCCCAGCATTTT.

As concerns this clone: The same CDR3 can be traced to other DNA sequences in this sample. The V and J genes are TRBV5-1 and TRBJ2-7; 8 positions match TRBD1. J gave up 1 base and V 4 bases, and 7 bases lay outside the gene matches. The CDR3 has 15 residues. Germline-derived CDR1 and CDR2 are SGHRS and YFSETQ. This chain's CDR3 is CASSLGQGASYEQYF. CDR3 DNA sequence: TGCGCCAGCAGCCTCGGCCAGGGGGCGTCCTACGAGCAGTACTTC.

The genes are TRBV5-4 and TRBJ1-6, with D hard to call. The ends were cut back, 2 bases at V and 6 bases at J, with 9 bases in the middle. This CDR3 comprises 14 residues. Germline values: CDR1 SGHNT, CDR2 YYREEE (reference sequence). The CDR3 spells CASSFRGGNSPLHF. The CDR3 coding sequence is TGTGCCAGCAGCTTTCGAGGAGGTAATTCACCCCTCCACTTT.

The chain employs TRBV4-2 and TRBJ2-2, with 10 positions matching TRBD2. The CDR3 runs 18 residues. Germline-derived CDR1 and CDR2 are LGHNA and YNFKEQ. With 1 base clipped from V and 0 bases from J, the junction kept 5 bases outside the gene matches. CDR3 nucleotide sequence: TGTGCCAGCAGCCAAGCCGGCCTAGCGGGGGCGAACACCGGGGAGCTGTTTTTT. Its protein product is CASSQAGLAGANTGELFF.

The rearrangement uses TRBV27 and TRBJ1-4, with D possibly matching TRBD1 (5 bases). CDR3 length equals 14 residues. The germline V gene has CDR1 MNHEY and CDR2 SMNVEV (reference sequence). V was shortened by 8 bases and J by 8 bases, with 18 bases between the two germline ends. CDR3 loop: CASSSRGGSEKLFF. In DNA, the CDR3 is TGTGCCAGCTCATCTCGCGGGGGTAGCGAAAAACTGTTTTTT.